This T cell receptor beta chain is from a study of blood T cell repertoires in COVID-19. Across the whole study: Some COVID-19 samples were acute and others convalescent; all came from the United States, Italy and Spain.

Per the authors' pipeline: Using reference gene primer amplification, nucleated cell counts were estimated. Some clones are missing from TCRdb's copy, which holds only in-frame ones; the method was immunoSEQ multiplex PCR. That table is the source of V, J and clone size, and D and trimming were worked out from the DNA. The sample lists fewer than 250,000 clones; roughly 88% were seen once. This CDR3 contains 13 residues. The V gene lost 8 bases and the J gene lost 6 bases, with 17 bases spanning the gap. Germline assignment: CDR1 KGHSH and CDR2 LQKENI. All enrollees were roughly 18 to 90 years old and from roughly 22 US areas. Donors were grouped by their self-reported clinical history. This clone appeared once.

The origin of this receptor is a woman aged 50 to 65 who had recovered from COVID-19. The sample taken for sequencing was PBMCs or T cells enriched from blood (not recorded which). V gene TRBV18 combines with J gene TRBJ2-7, with D tentatively TRBD2 (6 bases). The CDR3 DNA sequence: TGTGCCAGCACTTCCGGACTACTCTTCGAGCAGTACTTC. This translates into CASTSGLLFEQYF.